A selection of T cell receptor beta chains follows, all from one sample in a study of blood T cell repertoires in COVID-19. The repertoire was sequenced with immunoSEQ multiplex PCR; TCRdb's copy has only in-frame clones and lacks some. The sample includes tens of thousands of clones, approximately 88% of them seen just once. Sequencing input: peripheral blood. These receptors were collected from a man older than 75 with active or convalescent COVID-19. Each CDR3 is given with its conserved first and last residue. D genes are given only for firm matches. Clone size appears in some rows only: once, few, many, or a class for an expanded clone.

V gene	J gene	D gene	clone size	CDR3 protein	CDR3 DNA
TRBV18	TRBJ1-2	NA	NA	CASSPSQVYGYTF	TGTGCCAGCTCACCAAGCCAGGTCTATGGCTACACCTTC
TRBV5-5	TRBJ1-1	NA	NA	CASRPTPGSVTEAFF	TGTGCCAGCAGGCCTACCCCAGGGTCGGTCACTGAAGCTTTCTTT
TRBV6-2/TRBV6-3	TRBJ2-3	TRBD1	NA	CASSYGTGDPDTQYF	TGTGCCAGCAGTTACGGTACAGGGGACCCAGATACGCAGTATTTT
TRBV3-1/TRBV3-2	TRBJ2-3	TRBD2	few	CASSQGPSGGGDTQYF	TGTGCCAGCAGCCAGGGGCCTAGCGGGGGGGGAGATACGCAGTATTTT
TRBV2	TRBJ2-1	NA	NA	CASSDWGGGYNEQFF	TGTGCCAGCAGTGATTGGGGAGGGGGGTACAATGAGCAGTTCTTC
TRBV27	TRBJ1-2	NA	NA	CASSLSAGRVSGYTF	TGTGCCAGCAGTTTATCCGCAGGGAGGGTCTCGGGCTACACCTTC
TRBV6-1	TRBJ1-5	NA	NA	CASSETGGYNQPQHF	TGTGCCAGCAGTGAAACCGGGGGTTACAATCAGCCCCAGCATTTT
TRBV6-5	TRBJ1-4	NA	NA	CASSILEGSEKLFF	TGTGCCAGCAGCATTTTGGAGGGGTCTGAAAAACTGTTTTTT
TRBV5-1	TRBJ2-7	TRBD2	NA	CASSSLAGGSEQYF	TGCGCCAGCAGCTCTCTAGCGGGGGGCTCCGAGCAGTACTTC
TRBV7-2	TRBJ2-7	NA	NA	CASSLSRGGNYEQYF	TGTGCCAGCAGCTTAAGCCGGGGAGGAAACTACGAGCAGTACTTC
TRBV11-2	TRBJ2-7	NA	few	CASSLEYYEQYF	TGTGCCAGCAGCTTAGAGTACTACGAGCAGTACTTC
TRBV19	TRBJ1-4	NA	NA	CASSSSGGNNEKLFF	TGTGCCAGTAGCTCTTCGGGCGGGAATAATGAAAAACTGTTTTTT
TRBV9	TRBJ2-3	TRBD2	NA	CASSPGLAGGRSDTQYF	TGTGCCAGCAGCCCCGGACTAGCGGGAGGGAGGTCAGATACGCAGTATTTT
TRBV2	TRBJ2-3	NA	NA	CASDRRELVGTDTQYF	TGTGCCAGCGACCGTCGGGAGCTGGTCGGGACAGATACGCAGTATTTT
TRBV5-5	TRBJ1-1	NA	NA	CASSLGGLENTEAFF	TGTGCCAGCAGCTTGGGTGGGCTCGAGAACACTGAAGCTTTCTTT
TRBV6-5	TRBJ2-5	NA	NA	CASRALLAPETQYF	TGTGCCAGCAGGGCCCTACTAGCCCCAGAGACCCAGTACTTC
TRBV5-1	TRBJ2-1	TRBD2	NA	CASSLGLAGGYNEQFF	TGCGCCAGCAGCTTGGGCCTAGCGGGGGGATACAATGAGCAGTTCTTC
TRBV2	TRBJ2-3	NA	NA	CASSRPGVNTDTQYF	TGTGCCAGCAGTAGGCCGGGGGTTAACACAGATACGCAGTATTTT
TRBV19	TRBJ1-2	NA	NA	CASSMRLHYGYTF	TGTGCCAGTAGTATGCGGCTCCATTATGGCTACACCTTC
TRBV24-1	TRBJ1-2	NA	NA	CATSDRGYGYTF	TGTGCCACCAGTGACCGAGGGTATGGCTACACCTTC
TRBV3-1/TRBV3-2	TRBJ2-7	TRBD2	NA	CASSRSLAGASSYEQYF	TGTGCCAGCAGCCGGAGCCTAGCGGGGGCAAGCTCCTACGAGCAGTACTTC
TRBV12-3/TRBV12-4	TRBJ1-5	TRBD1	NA	CASNDRVQQPQHF	TGTGCCAGCAATGACAGGGTACAGCAGCCCCAGCATTTT
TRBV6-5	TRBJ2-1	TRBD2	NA	CASRNLAELLNEQFF	TGTGCCAGCAGGAACCTAGCGGAACTCCTCAATGAGCAGTTCTTC
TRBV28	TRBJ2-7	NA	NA	CASSLSRSYEQYF	TGTGCCAGCAGTTTATCCCGCTCCTACGAGCAGTACTTC
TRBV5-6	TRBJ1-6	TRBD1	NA	CASRRGQGLYNSPLHF	TGTGCCAGCAGGCGGGGACAGGGGTTGTATAATTCACCCCTCCACTTT
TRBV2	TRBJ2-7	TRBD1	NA	CASSMTGQGAYEQYF	TGTGCCAGCAGTATGACGGGACAGGGAGCGTACGAGCAGTACTTC
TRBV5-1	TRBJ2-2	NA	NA	CASSRGQNTGELFF	TGCGCCAGCAGCAGGGGACAGAACACCGGGGAGCTGTTTTTT
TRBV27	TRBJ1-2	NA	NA	CASSFGIGGNYGYTF	TGTGCCAGCAGTTTTGGTATCGGGGGGAACTATGGCTACACCTTC
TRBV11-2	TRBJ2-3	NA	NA	CASSLVLGAASDTQYF	TGTGCCAGCAGCTTGGTGTTGGGGGCGGCCTCAGATACGCAGTATTTT
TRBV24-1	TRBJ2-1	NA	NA	CATRQGYNEQFF	TGTGCCACCAGACAGGGCTACAATGAGCAGTTCTTC
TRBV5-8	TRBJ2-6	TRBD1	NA	CAIGGTGITGANVLTF	TGTGCCATCGGGGGGACAGGGATCACTGGGGCCAACGTCCTGACTTTC
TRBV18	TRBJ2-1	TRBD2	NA	CASSPQAASGGWNNEQFF	TGTGCCAGCTCACCGCAAGCTGCTAGCGGGGGTTGGAACAATGAGCAGTTCTTC